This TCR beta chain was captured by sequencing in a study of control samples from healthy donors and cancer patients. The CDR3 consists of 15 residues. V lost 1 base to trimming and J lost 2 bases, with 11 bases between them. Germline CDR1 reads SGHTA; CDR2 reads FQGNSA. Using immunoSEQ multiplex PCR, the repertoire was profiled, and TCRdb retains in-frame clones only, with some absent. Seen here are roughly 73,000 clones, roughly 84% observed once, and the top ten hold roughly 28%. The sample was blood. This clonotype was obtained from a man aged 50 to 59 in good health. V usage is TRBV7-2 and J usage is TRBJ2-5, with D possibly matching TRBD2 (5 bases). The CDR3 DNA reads TGTGCCAGCAGCTTAGTGGGCGGGCCGCAAGAGACCCAGTACTTC. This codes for CASSLVGGPQETQYF.